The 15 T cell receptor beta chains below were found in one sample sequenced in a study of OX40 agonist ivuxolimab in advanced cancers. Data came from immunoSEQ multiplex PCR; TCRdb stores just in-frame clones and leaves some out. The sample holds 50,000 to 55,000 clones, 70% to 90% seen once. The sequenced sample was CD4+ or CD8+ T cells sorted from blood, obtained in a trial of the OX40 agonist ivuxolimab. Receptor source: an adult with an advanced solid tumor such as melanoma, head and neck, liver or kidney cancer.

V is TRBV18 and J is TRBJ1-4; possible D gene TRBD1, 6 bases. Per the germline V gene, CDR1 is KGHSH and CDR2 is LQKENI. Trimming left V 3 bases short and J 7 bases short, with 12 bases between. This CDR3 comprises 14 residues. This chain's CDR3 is CASSPGGGTEKLFF. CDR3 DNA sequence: TGTGCCAGCTCACCCGGGGGGGGCACTGAAAAACTGTTTTTT. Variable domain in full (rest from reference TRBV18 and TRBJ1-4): NAGVMQNPRHLVRRRGQEARLRCSPMKGHSHVYWYRQLPEEGLKFMVYLQKENIIDESGMPKERFSAEFPKEGPSILRIQQVVRGDSAAYFCASSPGGGTEKLFFGSGTQLSVL.

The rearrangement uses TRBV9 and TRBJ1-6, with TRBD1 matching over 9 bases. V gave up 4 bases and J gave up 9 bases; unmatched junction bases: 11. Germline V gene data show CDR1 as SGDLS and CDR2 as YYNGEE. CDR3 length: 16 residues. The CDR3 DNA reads TGTGCCAGCAGCACCGGGACAGGGACCTCGGGTTCACCCCTCCACTTT. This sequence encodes CASSTGTGTSGSPLHF.

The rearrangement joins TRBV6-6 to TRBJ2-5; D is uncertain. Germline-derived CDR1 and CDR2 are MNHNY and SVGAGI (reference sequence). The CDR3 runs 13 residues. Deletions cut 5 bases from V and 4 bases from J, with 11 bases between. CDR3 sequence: CASSGPLGETQYF. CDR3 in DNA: TGTGCCAGCAGTGGGCCGCTCGGAGAGACCCAGTACTTC.

The CDR3 DNA reads TGTGCCAGCAGCCCGGGACTAGCGGGGGGGCCAGGCGGGGAGCTGTTTTTT. Residues: CASSPGLAGGPGGELFF. The chain is built from TRBV9 and TRBJ2-2, with 16 bases fitting TRBD2. V was pared by 4 bases and J by 7 bases, with 7 bases of the junction left unmatched. This CDR3 region has 17 residues. Germline loops: CDR1 SGDLS, CDR2 YYNGEE.

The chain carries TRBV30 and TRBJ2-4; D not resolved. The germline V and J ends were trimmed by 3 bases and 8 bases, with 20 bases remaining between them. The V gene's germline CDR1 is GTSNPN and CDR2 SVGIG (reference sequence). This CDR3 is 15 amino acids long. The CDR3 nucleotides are TGTGCCTGGAGCGCCCCCTTAGGGCAAGAGGACATTCAGTACTTC. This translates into CAWSAPLGQEDIQYF.

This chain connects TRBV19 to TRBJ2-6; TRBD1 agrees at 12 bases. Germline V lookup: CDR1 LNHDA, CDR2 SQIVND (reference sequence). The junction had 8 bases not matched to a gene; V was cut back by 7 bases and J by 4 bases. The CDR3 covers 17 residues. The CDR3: CASNPGQGAEGANVLTF. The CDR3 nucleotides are TGTGCCAGTAATCCGGGACAGGGGGCGGAAGGGGCCAACGTCCTGACTTTC.

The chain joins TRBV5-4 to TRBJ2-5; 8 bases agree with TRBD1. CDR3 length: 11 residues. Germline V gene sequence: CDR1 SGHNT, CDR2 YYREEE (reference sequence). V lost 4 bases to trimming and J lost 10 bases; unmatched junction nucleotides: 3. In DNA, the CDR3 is TGTGCCAGCAGCGGGGACAGGCTCCAGTACTTC. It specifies CASSGDRLQYF. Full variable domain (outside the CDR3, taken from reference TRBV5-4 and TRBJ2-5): ETGVTQSPTHLIKTRGQQVTLRCSSQSGHNTVSWYQQALGQGPQFIFQYYREEENGRGNFPPRFSGLQFPNYSSELNVNALELDDSALYLCASSGDRLQYFGPGTRLLVL.

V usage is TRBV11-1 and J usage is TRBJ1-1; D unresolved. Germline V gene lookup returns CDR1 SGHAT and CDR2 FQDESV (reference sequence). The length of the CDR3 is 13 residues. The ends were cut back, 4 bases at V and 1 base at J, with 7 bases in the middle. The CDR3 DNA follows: TGTGCCAGCAGCTCAGACGGGAACACTGAAGCTTTCTTT. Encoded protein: CASSSDGNTEAFF.

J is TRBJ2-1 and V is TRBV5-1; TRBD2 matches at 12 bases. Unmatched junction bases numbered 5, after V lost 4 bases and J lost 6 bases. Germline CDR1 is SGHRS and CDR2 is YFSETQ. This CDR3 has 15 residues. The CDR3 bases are TGCGCCAGCAGCGCGGGACTAGCGGGCCCCAATGAGCAGTTCTTC. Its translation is CASSAGLAGPNEQFF.

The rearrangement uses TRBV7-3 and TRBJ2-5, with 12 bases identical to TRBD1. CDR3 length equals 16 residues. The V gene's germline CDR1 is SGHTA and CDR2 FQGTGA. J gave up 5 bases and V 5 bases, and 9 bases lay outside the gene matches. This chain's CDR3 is CASSRRGGQGAETQYF. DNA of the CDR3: TGTGCCAGCAGCCGCCGGGGGGGACAGGGGGCGGAGACCCAGTACTTC.

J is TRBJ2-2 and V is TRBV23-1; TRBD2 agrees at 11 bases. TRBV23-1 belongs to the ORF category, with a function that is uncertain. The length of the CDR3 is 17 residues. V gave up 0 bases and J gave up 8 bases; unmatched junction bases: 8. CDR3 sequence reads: CASSQSVVAGGPGELFF. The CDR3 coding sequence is TGCGCCAGCAGTCAATCTGTGGTAGCGGGGGGGCCAGGGGAGCTGTTTTTT.

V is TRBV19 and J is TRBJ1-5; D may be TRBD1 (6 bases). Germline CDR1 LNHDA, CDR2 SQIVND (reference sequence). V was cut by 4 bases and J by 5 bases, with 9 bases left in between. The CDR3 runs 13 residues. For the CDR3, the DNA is TGTGCCAGTAGTAGGAGGGGGGATCAGCCCCAGCATTTT. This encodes CASSRRGDQPQHF.

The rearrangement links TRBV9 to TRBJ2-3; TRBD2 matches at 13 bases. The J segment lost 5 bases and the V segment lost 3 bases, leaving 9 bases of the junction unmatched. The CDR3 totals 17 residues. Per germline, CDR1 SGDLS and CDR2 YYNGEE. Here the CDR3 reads CASSALTSGGRLDTQYF. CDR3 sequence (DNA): TGTGCCAGCAGCGCACTGACTAGCGGGGGGAGGTTAGATACGCAGTATTTT.

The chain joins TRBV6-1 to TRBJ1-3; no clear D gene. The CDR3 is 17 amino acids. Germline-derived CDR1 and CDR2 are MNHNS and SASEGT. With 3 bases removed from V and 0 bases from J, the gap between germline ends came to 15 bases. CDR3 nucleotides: TGTGCCAGCAGTGATTCTAGGCAGTTCCTCTCTGGAAACACCATATATTTT. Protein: CASSDSRQFLSGNTIYF.

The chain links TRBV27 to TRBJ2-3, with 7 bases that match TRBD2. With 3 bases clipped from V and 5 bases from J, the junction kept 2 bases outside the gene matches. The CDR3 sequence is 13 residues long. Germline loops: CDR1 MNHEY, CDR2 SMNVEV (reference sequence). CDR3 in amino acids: CASSFREGDTQYF. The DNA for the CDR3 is TGTGCCAGCAGTTTTAGGGAGGGAGATACGCAGTATTTT.